The rows below give T cell receptor beta chains drawn from one sample of a study of vaccination and CD4 T cells after COVID-19. For these TCRs, the target antigens are not known. TCRdb used MiXCR to reprocess the PCR reads, holding one entry per CDR3 protein. The sample consists of some 14,000 distinct CDR3 sequences, less than 25% of them appearing once. The source material was CD4+ T cells from blood, cultured in vitro, sampled before SARS-CoV-2 vaccination. These receptors originate from a human donor who received a COVID-19 vaccine. The CDR3 runs from the conserved cysteine through the conserved F or W. D genes are given only for firm matches. Where a row states a size, it is once, few, many or the class of an expanded clone; other rows omit it.

v_call	clone_size	j_call	d_call	cdr3_nt	cdr3_aa
TRBV11-3	few	TRBJ1-3	-	TGTGCCAGCAGCACAACGGGTTCCTCTGGAAACACCATATATTTT	CASSTTGSSGNTIYF
TRBV5-1	-	TRBJ2-6	-	TGCGCCAGCAGCTCAAAGCCAACAGGGTCTGGGGCCAACGTCCTGACTTTC	CASSSKPTGSGANVLTF
TRBV18	-	TRBJ2-3	TRBD2	TGTGCCAGCTCCCTCGGGACTAGCGGAGGCACAGATACGCAGTATTTT	CASSLGTSGGTDTQYF
TRBV11-3	few	TRBJ2-2	-	TGTGCCAGCAGCGCCCTCCGCCCCGGGGAGCTGTTTTTT	CASSALRPGELFF
TRBV2	-	TRBJ2-6	-	TGTGCCACCAGGGTTGGCTCTGGGGCCAACGTCCTGACTTTC	CATRVGSGANVLTF
TRBV5-1	few	TRBJ1-1	-	TGCGCCAGCACCCTACAGGGTCGGAGCACTGAAGCTTTCTTT	CASTLQGRSTEAFF
TRBV6-1	-	TRBJ1-4	-	TGTGCCAGCAGTGACCCGGGACACTTTAATGAAAAACTGTTTTTT	CASSDPGHFNEKLFF
TRBV2	few	TRBJ1-5	-	TGTGCCAGCAGTGTTCATATAGGTAACAATCAGCCCCAGCATTTT	CASSVHIGNNQPQHF
TRBV20-1	-	TRBJ2-5	-	TGCAGTGCTAGAGATGGATCGGGGCGGGAGACCCAGTACTTC	CSARDGSGRETQYF
TRBV19	few	TRBJ1-5	-	TGTGCCAGTAGTGAGAATTATCAGCCCCAGCATTTT	CASSENYQPQHF
TRBV10-1	few	TRBJ2-5	TRBD2	TGCGCCAGCAGTGACAGCGGGGGGGACCAAGAGACCCAGTACTTC	CASSDSGGDQETQYF